This T cell receptor beta chain stems from a study of blood T cell repertoires in COVID-19. Study-wide context: PBMCs, B-cell-depleted T cells, or T cells were the source of the cDNA or gDNA that made up the material.

This CDR3 has 16 residues. Between the trimmed V and J ends, which lost 0 bases and 0 bases, there was a span of 9 bases. In germline, CDR1 is LGHDT, CDR2 YNNKEL (reference sequence). Authors' analysis steps: Amplification with reference gene primers provided the estimates of nucleated cell counts. Sequencing was performed with immunoSEQ multiplex PCR; in TCRdb, only in-frame clones are kept and a portion is missing. Clonal size and the V and J genes are those of that table, whereas D and trimming came from the DNA. The sample consists of approximately 150,000 clones, about nine tenths of them appearing once.

The chain recombines TRBV3-1 (or the pseudogene TRBV3-2) with TRBJ1-3; D remains unclear. Sequencing input: peripheral blood. This TCR was recovered from a woman between 50 and 59 years old with acute or convalescent COVID-19. The CDR3 DNA follows: TGTGCCAGCAGCCAAGATCGGGAGGGCTCTGGAAACACCATATATTTT. Translated, it gives CASSQDREGSGNTIYF.